This T cell receptor (beta chain) comes out of a study of T-cell reconstitution after alpha-beta-depleted transplantation in children. Study-level findings and limits: One year after transplant, T-cell counts and diversity came mostly from newly produced T cells. There were reportedly several hundred expanded graft clones from which alpha-beta T cells came about two months after transplant.

Preparation of the TCRbeta library involved a method that used unique molecular identifiers. One entry per CDR3 protein results from TCRdb running MiXCR on the PCR reads. Of approximately 500,000 distinct CDR3 sequences in the sample, roughly a quarter are singletons; the top ten hold around a third. In germline, CDR1 is SGHRS, CDR2 YFSETQ. The CDR3 totals 16 residues. V was cut by 0 bases and J by 0 bases, with 10 bases left in between. With regard to this clonotype: Its antigen is unknown.

This receptor was obtained from a boy under two years old with Wiskott-Aldrich syndrome, due to receive a stem cell transplant. The V and J genes are TRBV5-1 and TRBJ2-1, with D tentatively TRBD2 (6 bases). This sample comprised PBMCs, obtained before TCRalphabeta/CD19-depleted stem cell transplant. CDR3 region: CASSLAAGLSYNEQFF. In DNA, the CDR3 is TGCGCCAGCAGCTTGGCGGCGGGGCTCTCCTACAATGAGCAGTTCTTC.